One T cell receptor (beta chain) is described in this entry. Its antigen is not known. The data are from a study of cytomegalovirus exposure and HLA in healthy donors. Per germline, CDR1 SGHDT and CDR2 YYEEEE. This CDR3 has 14 amino acids. The J segment lost 3 bases and the V segment lost 2 bases, leaving 3 bases of the junction unmatched. Whole-study results and caveats: Association of a missense DCLRE1C variant with TCR beta V- and J-gene trimming was reported in a later analysis. Roughly uniform depth of sequencing across donors was assumed in presence/absence analyses.

PCR employed 60 Vbeta and 13 Jbeta primers. Profiled with immunoSEQ multiplex PCR; TCRdb holds only in-frame clones, not every one. Among around 88,000 clones listed, nearly 80% were seen once. Sequencing used PBMCs. The chain carries TRBV5-6 and TRBJ2-7; the match to TRBD1 covers 9 bases. The sequence came from a middle-aged woman in good health and CMV-seropositive. This CDR3 reads CASSFGQGSYEQYF. Here the CDR3 DNA reads TGTGCCAGCAGCTTCGGACAGGGGAGCTACGAGCAGTACTTC.